This paragraph covers one T cell receptor (beta chain) sequence. Its antigen is still unknown. The data are from a study of Tregs in tolerant kidney transplant recipients. The CDR3 totals 15 residues. The germline gives CDR1 SGHTA, CDR2 FQGNSA. Germline trimming cut 5 bases from V and 0 bases from J; bases unmatched to any gene: 7. Study findings and constraints: Biological reproducibility was not directly addressed in this study. Tregs expanded with activated donor B cells seemed most donor-specific.

Thawed PBMCs were FACS-sorted into unstimulated CD4+CD25+CD127- regulatory T cells, CD4+CD25- non-regulatory cells, CD4 and CD8 cells. Produced via immunoSEQ multiplex PCR; TCRdb's table is partial and in-frame only. The sample shows 90,000 to 120,000 clones, around 90% of them seen only once. The sequencing here drew on CD4+ T cells from blood, taken before the transplant. The rearrangement joins TRBV7-2 to TRBJ2-7, with TRBD1 matching 7 bases. The sequence came from a human donor who received a combined kidney and bone marrow transplant. CDR3 coding DNA: TGTGCCAGCAGCCGGGGACAGACAAGCTCCTACGAGCAGTACTTC. This sequence encodes CASSRGQTSSYEQYF.